The 27 T cell receptor beta chains in this list originate from one sample, sequenced in a study of CD4 and CD8 cells across lung adenocarcinoma regions. Using its own MiXCR run on the PCR reads, TCRdb lists one record per CDR3 protein. The sample lists approximately 12,000 distinct CDR3 sequences, around half seen once, with 26% in the top ten. The sample was CD8+ T cells from the margin of a lung tumor. Receptors were obtained from a female donor with lung adenocarcinoma. The CD4 and CD8 labels of this study may be unreliable.

The gene calls are TRBV12-3 or TRBV12-4 and TRBJ2-5; D is unclear. The V end lost 5 bases, the J end lost 2 bases, and 9 bases lay between the germline ends. The CDR3 length is 13 residues. CDR3 loop: CASSVSPQETQYF. Here the CDR3 DNA reads TGTGCCAGCAGTGTAAGCCCTCAAGAGACCCAGTACTTC.

This clonotype was seen many times. The CDR3 DNA reads TGTGCCAGCAGTCCCCGGACAGGGCCCTACGAGCAGTACTTC. Amino acid sequence: CASSPRTGPYEQYF. V gene TRBV6-1 combines with J gene TRBJ2-1; TRBD1 matches at 8 bases. The J call may not be correct, given that the DNA end is closer to TRBJ2-7. The CDR3 totals 14 residues. Germline V gene data show CDR1 as MNHNS and CDR2 as SASEGT.

As regards this clonotype: One junction end does not reproduce the germline sequence, and a read error may be involved. This chain's CDR3 is CFSRGEGGLDKDTQYF. CDR3 DNA sequence: TGTTTCAGCAGGGGGGAAGGGGGCCTGGACAAAGATACCCAGTACTTT. This chain links TRBV6-1 with TRBJ2-3; D is possibly TRBD1 (7 bases). In germline, CDR1 is MNHNS, CDR2 SASEGT. The CDR3 has 16 amino acids.

V usage is TRBV6-5 and J usage is TRBJ2-5; D uncertain. The CDR3 consists of 14 residues. Germline V gene data show CDR1 as MNHEY and CDR2 as SVGAGI. V lost 4 bases, J lost 0 bases, and 9 bases lay in between. Written as DNA, the CDR3 is TGTGCCAGCAGTTCGCATAGGTACCAAGAGACCCAGTACTTC. Its translation: CASSSHRYQETQYF.

Details on this clonotype: An end of the junction differs from the germline gene, which may be a read error. The V and J genes are TRBV6-1 and TRBJ2-3; 9 bases match TRBD2. The CDR3 is 15 amino acids. Per germline, CDR1 MNHNS and CDR2 SASEGT. The CDR3 sequence is CASSEGGGGVDTQYF. The CDR3 region has the DNA TGTGCCAGCAGTGAAGGGGGCGGGGGGGTAGATACCCAGTATTTC.

This clonotype has a handful of counts. The CDR3 nucleotides read TGTGCCAGCAGCCTCGGACAGGGGGTCACTGAAGCTTTCTTT. Translating gives CASSLGQGVTEAFF. V is TRBV6-1 and J is TRBJ1-1; 10 bases line up with TRBD1. CDR3 length equals 14 residues. V dropped 6 bases and J dropped 4; count of bases not matched to a gene: 5. Germline V CDR1 and CDR2: MNHNS, SASEGT.

Relative to its sample, this clonotype is medium-sized. The chain uses TRBV10-2 and TRBJ1-2; D perhaps matches TRBD1 (6 bases). V lost 8 bases to trimming and J lost 1 base, with 11 bases between them. CDR1 WSHSY and CDR2 SAAADI come from the germline V gene. The CDR3 has 13 amino acids. CDR3 coding DNA: TGCGCCAGCGGGGGCGGTTTTAACTATGGCTACACCTTC. Translation: CASGGGFNYGYTF.

With regard to this clonotype: At one boundary the junction diverges from the germline segment, which might be a read error. The chain carries TRBV10-2 and TRBJ2-3, with TRBD2 identical over 9 bases. This CDR3 contains 15 residues. Germline V gives CDR1 WSHSY, CDR2 SAAADI. Here the CDR3 DNA reads TGCGCCAGCAGAGATCTAGCGGGGAGCCAAGATACGCAGTATTTC. Encoded protein: CASRDLAGSQDTQYF.

There are many counts of this clonotype. This sequence joins TRBV11-2 and TRBJ2-1, with D perhaps matching TRBD2 (6 bases). Trimming pared 1 base from V and 9 bases from J, leaving 19 bases between. CDR1 SGHAT and CDR2 FQNNGV come from the germline V gene. The CDR3 extends over 16 amino acids. CDR3: CASSLGATRSRAEQFF. CDR3 DNA: TGTGCCAGCAGCTTAGGAGCGACTAGGTCGCGAGCTGAGCAGTTCTTC.

The chain combines TRBV20-1 with TRBJ2-1; TRBD1 agrees at 7 bases. The J call may be wrong; the DNA end is better matched by TRBJ2-5. This CDR3 is 13 amino acids long. Germline values: CDR1 DFQATT, CDR2 SNEGSKA (reference sequence). DNA of the CDR3: TGCAGTGCTAGAGTAGGGGGCAGGGAGACCCAGTACTTC. Encoded protein: CSARVGGRETQYF.

As concerns this clonotype: The junction does not match germline at one end; this may be a read error. The gene calls are TRBV6-5 and TRBJ2-6; 10 positions agree with TRBD2. The DNA end lines up better with TRBJ2-4; the J call may be wrong. Per germline, CDR1 MNHEY and CDR2 SVGAGI. The CDR3 runs to 15 residues. This CDR3 reads CGSVVVAGGTNTQYF. The CDR3 region has the DNA TGTGGCAGCGTTGTGGTAGCGGGGGGCACAAACACTCAGTACTTC.

This clonotype is judged medium-sized (0.01 to 0.1%). The genes are TRBV10-1 and TRBJ2-3, with D unclear. Germline V gives CDR1 WNHNN, CDR2 SYGVQD (reference sequence). The CDR3 sequence is 13 residues long. V lost 6 bases, J lost 4 bases, and 11 bases lay in between. CDR3 protein: CASSPNGPDTQYF. The CDR3 DNA reads as TGCGCCAGCAGCCCAAATGGTCCAGATACGCAGTATTTT.

Concerning this clonotype itself: The junction differs from germline at one of its ends, possibly a read error. This rearrangement joins TRBV6-1 to TRBJ2-2, with unresolved D. The length of the CDR3 is 11 residues. Germline V gives CDR1 MNHNS, CDR2 SASEGT. The CDR3 coding sequence is TGTGCCAGTTGGTCCACCGAGGAGCTGTATTTT. Its protein is CASWSTEELYF.

This clonotype is a singleton in its sample. J is TRBJ1-1 and V is TRBV4-1; perhaps TRBD1 as D (5 bases). Germline values: CDR1 MGHRA, CDR2 YSYEKL. V was trimmed by 0 bases and J by 7 bases, leaving 12 bases between them. The CDR3 is made up of 14 amino acids. CDR3 residues: CASSQDGGTGEAFF. In DNA form, the CDR3 reads TGCGCCAGCAGCCAAGATGGAGGGACCGGTGAAGCTTTCTTT.

The chain links TRBV6-5 to TRBJ2-4, with D perhaps being TRBD1 or TRBD2 (5 bases each). The assigned J gene may be wrong: the sequence end matches TRBJ2-1 better. CDR1 is MNHEY and CDR2 is SVGAGI in the germline V gene. CDR3 length: 15 residues. CDR3 region: CASSLGRGSKNDQFF. As DNA, the CDR3 is TGTGCCAGCAGTTTGGGCCGGGGCTCCAAAAACGATCAGTTCTTC.

The chain combines TRBV24-1 with TRBJ2-1; the match to TRBD1 covers 7 bases. Germline lookup yields CDR1 KGHDR and CDR2 SFDVKD. Trimming cost V 4 bases and J 5 bases; bases outside gene matches: 4. The CDR3 runs to 14 residues. The CDR3 nucleotides are TGTGCCACCAGTGAACCCGGGACAGACAATGAGCAGTTCTTC. Its protein is CATSEPGTDNEQFF.

This chain connects TRBV6-5 to TRBJ2-1, with D possibly matching TRBD2 (6 bases). Matching the DNA end better, TRBJ2-5 makes the J call doubtful. The CDR3 has 14 residues. Germline loops: CDR1 MNHEY, CDR2 SVGAGI. Here the CDR3 reads CASSYGGMGETQYF. The CDR3 DNA is TGTGCCAGCAGTTACGGAGGGATGGGGGAGACCCAGTACTTC.

Many counts were recorded for this clonotype. The gene calls are TRBV6-4 and TRBJ2-3, with D tentatively TRBD1 (8 bases). This CDR3 spans 15 amino acids. The V end was cut by 3 bases, the J end by 2 bases, with 12 bases between. In germline, CDR1 is MRHNA, CDR2 SNTAGT. DNA of the CDR3: TGTGCCAGCAGTGAACAGGGGGGGACCACAGATACGCAGTATTTT. It specifies CASSEQGGTTDTQYF.

This clonotype has a handful of counts. The gene calls are TRBV14 and TRBJ1-1, with D perhaps TRBD1 (6 bases). CDR1 and CDR2 from the germline V gene are SGHDN and FVKESK. V lost 6 bases and J 6 bases, leaving 14 bases between the germline ends. CDR3 length: 13 residues. Here the CDR3 reads CASRRAGAPEAFF. The CDR3 DNA reads as TGTGCCAGCAGACGGGCAGGGGCACCTGAAGCTTTCTTT.

This chain joins TRBV13 and TRBJ2-2; 8 nucleotides match TRBD2. V lost 0 bases and J lost 3; bases outside the gene matches: 15. This CDR3 spans 20 amino acids. Germline V gene sequence: CDR1 PRHDT, CDR2 FYEKMQ (reference sequence). The CDR3 protein is CASSLGVGLAGRSDTGELFF. The CDR3 DNA reads TGTGCCAGCAGCTTAGGAGTTGGACTAGCCGGAAGGAGTGACACCGGGGAGCTGTTTTTT.

The genes are TRBV6-1 and TRBJ2-4, with a weak D call TRBD1 (6 bases). Germline-derived CDR1 and CDR2 are MNHNS and SASEGT. V was cut by 8 bases and J by 12 bases, with 26 bases left in between. The CDR3 has 15 residues. For the CDR3, the DNA is TGTGCCAGCGAAGTTGGGGGCGCAGGTAAGGACACTCAGTACTTC. Its translation: CASEVGGAGKDTQYF.

The chain uses TRBV27 and TRBJ2-4; 7 bases map to TRBD2. This CDR3 spans 14 amino acids. The V segment lost 3 bases and the J segment 7 bases; nucleotides outside the gene matches: 6. The V gene's germline CDR1 is MNHEY and CDR2 SMNVEV (reference sequence). For the CDR3, the DNA is TGTGCCAGCAGTTTGGGGGGGGGGACCAACATTCAGTACTTC. Translated: CASSLGGGTNIQYF.

This clonotype was seen a few times. This chain connects TRBV12-3 or TRBV12-4 to TRBJ2-5, with D hard to call. The CDR3 is 16 amino acids. Trimming took 3 bases from V and 0 from J, leaving 14 bases between them. Here the CDR3 DNA reads TGTGCCAGCAGTTTCGGTTTAAGGTCTTACCAAGAGACCCAGTACTTC. It yields the protein CASSFGLRSYQETQYF.

In this sample, this clonotype turned up many times. This rearrangement joins TRBV27 to TRBJ2-7, with 8 bases matching TRBD1. Germline V gives CDR1 MNHEY, CDR2 SMNVEV (reference sequence). The V and J ends lost 4 bases and 4 bases, in that order; junction bases with no gene match: 12. The CDR3 covers 16 residues. The CDR3 sequence is CASSSQGAQRGYEQYF. The CDR3 region has the DNA TGTGCCAGCAGTTCCCAGGGGGCGCAAAGGGGGTACGAGCAGTACTTC.

CDR3 nucleotides: TGTGCCAGCAGTTTATGGGGGACTAATGAAACCCTCCACTTT. Its translation: CASSLWGTNETLHF. This sequence joins TRBV27 and TRBJ1-4; TRBD1 is a possible D gene (5 bases). The J call may be mistaken, given a closer DNA end match to TRBJ1-6. CDR3 size: 14 residues. CDR1 and CDR2 from the germline V gene are MNHEY and SMNVEV (reference sequence).

This clonotype came up once. The rearrangement joins TRBV27 to TRBJ2-3; D is unresolved. Matching the DNA end better, TRBJ2-7 makes the J call doubtful. Germline loops: CDR1 MNHEY, CDR2 SMNVEV (reference sequence). This CDR3 has 16 residues. For the CDR3, the DNA is TGTGCCAGCAGTTTACAGAACTGGGCCGGAAAAGATATGCAGTACTTC. It yields the protein CASSLQNWAGKDMQYF.

This clonotype was counted once. A read error may account for a junction end that differs from germline. This chain joins TRBV6-1 and TRBJ2-1; TRBD1 matches 7 bases. Germline V lookup: CDR1 MNHNS, CDR2 SASEGT. The CDR3 is made up of 14 amino acids. CDR3 DNA sequence: TGTGCGAGCAGAGGGGGCCGGGGCCAAGAGACCCAGTACTTT. Translated: CASRGGRGQETQYF.